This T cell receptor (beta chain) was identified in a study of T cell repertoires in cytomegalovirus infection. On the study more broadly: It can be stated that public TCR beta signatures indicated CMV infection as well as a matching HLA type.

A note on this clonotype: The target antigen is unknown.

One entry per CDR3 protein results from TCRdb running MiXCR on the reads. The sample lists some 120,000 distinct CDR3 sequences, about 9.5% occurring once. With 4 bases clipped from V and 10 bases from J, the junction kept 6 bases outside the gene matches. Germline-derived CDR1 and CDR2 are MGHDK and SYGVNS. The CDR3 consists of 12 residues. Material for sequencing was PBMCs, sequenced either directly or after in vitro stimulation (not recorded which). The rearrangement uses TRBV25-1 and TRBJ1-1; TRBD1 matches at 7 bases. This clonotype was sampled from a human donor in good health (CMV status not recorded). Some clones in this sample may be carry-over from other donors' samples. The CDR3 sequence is CASSGRGQRAFF. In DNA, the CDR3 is TGTGCCAGCAGTGGGAGGGGACAGCGAGCTTTCTTT.